The following is a T cell receptor (beta chain) sequence with its context. Antigen specificity is unknown. These data come from a study of cytomegalovirus exposure and HLA in healthy donors. The protocol was immunoSEQ multiplex PCR, while the TCRdb copy is restricted to in-frame clones and leaves out a portion. Altogether over 70,000 clones are present, 80% to 90% being singletons, with the ten largest covering roughly 3.8%. The CDR3 spans 13 residues. V dropped 8 bases and J dropped 8 bases, with 16 bases sitting between them. The germline V gene has CDR1 SNHLY and CDR2 FYNNEI. Regarding the study as a whole: It was confirmed in vitro that a few of the CMV-associated chains were specific for CMV antigens. Cytomegalovirus status was reportedly diagnosed by the classifier with high sensitivity and specificity. That first-cohort TCR clusters tended to co-occur in the roughly 120 validation repertoires was found in a later analysis.

The donors formed part of the approximately 130-subject validation cohort, distinct from the roughly 630-subject first cohort. The sample consisted of PBMCs. The gene calls are TRBV2 and TRBJ2-1, with a possible D match to TRBD2 (6 bases). This clonotype was sampled from a woman aged 18-35 years in good health and CMV-seropositive. CDR3 nucleotide sequence: TGTGCCAGCGGGGGGACCCGGAGGGATGAGCAGTTCTTC. Its translation is CASGGTRRDEQFF.